A single sample gave rise to the 21 T cell receptor beta chains below, sequenced in a study of CD8+ T cells in alopecia areata. TCR sequencing used cDNA made by reverse transcription of extracted RNA. Assay: immunoSEQ multiplex PCR; the TCRdb copy retains only in-frame clones and omits some. Of under 350,000 clones listed, over 45% are singletons. Treatment denoted: oral pan-JAK inhibitor, 5-10 mg twice daily. The sample consisted of CD4+ T cells sorted from blood, taken at week 24, from a patient treated with tofacitinib. Receptors were obtained from a human donor with alopecia areata.

CDR3 in DNA: TGCGCCAGCAGCTTATCCGGGACAGGGAATTCCGGGGAGCTGTTTTTT. Translated, it gives CASSLSGTGNSGELFF. V is TRBV5-1 and J is TRBJ2-2; 9 nucleotides line up with TRBD1. Per the germline V gene, CDR1 is SGHRS and CDR2 is YFSETQ. The V gene end was trimmed by 2 bases and the J gene end by 6 bases; junction bases not matched to a gene: 8. The CDR3 has 16 residues.

V gene TRBV10-3 combines with J gene TRBJ1-6; TRBD1 matches 7 bases. V was clipped by 10 bases and J by 9 bases; unmatched bases: 15. Germline V CDR1 and CDR2: ENHRY, SYGVKD. The CDR3 runs 15 residues. The CDR3 loop is CATGTADARPSPLHF. The DNA of the CDR3 is TGTGCCACCGGGACAGCCGATGCCCGCCCTTCACCCCTCCACTTT.

This chain links TRBV7-3 with TRBJ2-5; D gene unclear. Germline CDR1 and CDR2: SGHTA and FQGTGA. The CDR3 has 13 amino acids. Trimming shortened V by 2 bases and J by 4 bases, and 8 bases separated the two germline ends. The CDR3 loop is CASSLSALETQYF. The CDR3 region has the DNA TGTGCCAGCAGCTTATCAGCCCTAGAGACCCAGTACTTC.

This clone occurred many times. This chain uses TRBV4-3 with TRBJ2-3; perhaps TRBD1 as D (5 bases). V lost 0 bases, J lost 2 bases, and 9 bases lay in between. The CDR3 extends over 15 amino acids. Germline CDR1 reads LGHNA; CDR2 reads YSLEER. The CDR3 region has the DNA TGCGCCAGCAGCCAAGATGCAGGGTTCACAGATACGCAGTATTTT. Protein product: CASSQDAGFTDTQYF.

The J gene is TRBJ2-7, the V gene TRBV25-1, with D possibly being TRBD2 (6 bases). Germline V gives CDR1 MGHDK, CDR2 SYGVNS. Trimming left V 4 bases short and J 1 base short, with 14 bases between. The CDR3 totals 15 residues. CDR3 sequence: CASSGSVTRSYEQYF. The CDR3 DNA follows: TGTGCCAGCAGTGGAAGTGTGACTAGATCCTACGAGCAGTACTTC.

The chain employs TRBV5-4 and TRBJ2-3; possible D gene TRBD2, 7 bases. Germline V lookup: CDR1 SGHNT, CDR2 YYREEE (reference sequence). Trimming left V 6 bases short and J 0 bases short, with 11 bases between. The CDR3 is made up of 14 amino acids. CDR3 in amino acids: CASTSGGSTDTQYF. The CDR3 nucleotides read TGTGCCAGCACTTCGGGGGGCAGCACAGATACGCAGTATTTT.

The chain couples TRBV4-3 to TRBJ1-6; a weak D match, TRBD1 (5 bases). Germline V gene sequence: CDR1 LGHNA, CDR2 YSLEER. This CDR3 is 15 amino acids long. The V end lost 1 base, the J end lost 10 bases, and 14 bases lay between the germline ends. The CDR3 region has the DNA TGCGCCAGCAGCCAAGTAGGAGCGCAGGGCTCACCCCTCCACTTT. Its protein is CASSQVGAQGSPLHF.

The V call is TRBV7-9, the J call TRBJ2-7, with 8 nucleotides matching TRBD1. Unmatched junction bases numbered 16, after V lost 5 bases and J lost 7 bases. The CDR3 has 16 amino acids. The germline gives CDR1 SEHNR, CDR2 FQNEAQ (reference sequence). The CDR3 reads CASSLRTGSKTREQYF. The CDR3 region has the DNA TGTGCCAGCAGCCTAAGGACAGGGTCTAAGACTCGGGAGCAGTACTTC. Variable domain in full (rest from reference TRBV7-9 and TRBJ2-7): DTGVSQNPRHKITKRGQNVTFRCDPISEHNRLYWYRQTLGQGPEFLTYFQNEAQLEKSRLLSDRFSAERPKGSFSTLEIQRTEQGDSAMYLCASSLRTGSKTREQYFGPGTRLTVT.

This chain uses TRBV2 with TRBJ2-5, with D uncertain. Germline loops: CDR1 SNHLY, CDR2 FYNNEI. The CDR3 extends over 11 amino acids. Trimming shortened V by 3 bases and J by 5 bases, and 4 bases separated the two germline ends. CDR3 residues: CASSDSETQYF. CDR3 DNA: TGTGCCAGCAGTGATAGCGAGACCCAGTACTTC.

This chain uses TRBV19 with TRBJ2-5, with D perhaps TRBD2 (6 bases). V lost 6 bases and J 4 bases, leaving 18 bases between the germline ends. CDR1 and CDR2 (germline): LNHDA, SQIVND (reference sequence). CDR3 length: 15 amino acids. The CDR3 is CASSAEAGRRETQYF. CDR3 in DNA: TGTGCCAGTAGCGCAGAGGCGGGGCGGAGAGAGACCCAGTACTTC.

The chain employs TRBV9 and TRBJ2-7, with 7 bases matching TRBD1. The CDR3 is 12 amino acids. Germline V gene data show CDR1 as SGDLS and CDR2 as YYNGEE. V was clipped by 4 bases and J by 8 bases; unmatched bases: 6. CDR3 sequence reads: CASSFRDSQQYF. CDR3 in DNA: TGTGCCAGCAGCTTCCGGGACAGCCAGCAGTACTTC.

The chain combines TRBV7-2 with TRBJ2-7; no definite D call. The CDR3 covers 15 residues. The V end was cut by 7 bases, the J end by 0 bases, with 16 bases between. The germline CDR1 and CDR2 sequences are SGHTA and FQGNSA. CDR3 DNA sequence: TGTGCCAGCACCCCGAGAGGTACCTCCTCCTACGAGCAGTACTTC. Amino acids: CASTPRGTSSYEQYF. Using reference TRBV7-2 and TRBJ2-7 for the parts outside the CDR3, the full variable domain is GAGVSQSPSNKVTEKGKDVELRCDPISGHTALYWYRQSLGQGLEFLIYFQGNSAPDKSGLPSDRFSAERTGGSVSTLTIQRTQQEDSAVYLCASTPRGTSSYEQYFGPGTRLTVT.

V is TRBV2 and J is TRBJ1-4, with no clear D. V dropped 0 bases and J dropped 13 bases, with 9 bases sitting between them. The CDR3 runs 12 residues. Germline-derived CDR1 and CDR2 are SNHLY and FYNNEI. The CDR3 sequence: CASSEASSGLFF. DNA for the CDR3: TGTGCCAGCAGTGAAGCGAGCTCTGGACTGTTTTTT.

The rearrangement joins TRBV25-1 to TRBJ2-1, with 9 bases lining up with TRBD1. This CDR3 has 15 residues. CDR1 MGHDK and CDR2 SYGVNS come from the germline V gene. The trim removed 6 bases at V and 3 bases at J, leaving 6 bases unmatched. The CDR3 nucleotides are TGTGCCAGCAGCCCGGGACAGGGTGGCTACAATGAGCAGTTCTTC. This sequence encodes CASSPGQGGYNEQFF.

V and J are TRBV25-1 and TRBJ1-2; 8 bases are a match to TRBD1. Germline values: CDR1 MGHDK, CDR2 SYGVNS. The CDR3 covers 15 residues. V was clipped by 4 bases and J by 6 bases; unmatched bases: 10. The CDR3 nucleotides read TGTGCCAGCAGTGGCCGGTGGACAGGGAGCCATGGCTACACCTTC. Amino acids: CASSGRWTGSHGYTF.

This clone was seen a single time. This same CDR3 is encoded by further DNA sequences in the sample. V and J are TRBV7-9 and TRBJ1-1; no clear D gene. Trimming shortened V by 0 bases and J by 0 bases, and 2 bases separated the two germline ends. The germline gives CDR1 SEHNR, CDR2 FQNEAQ (reference sequence). This CDR3 is built from 13 residues. DNA of the CDR3: TGTGCCAGCAGCTTAGCATTGAACACTGAAGCTTTCTTT. This codes for CASSLALNTEAFF.

The V gene is TRBV5-1, the J gene TRBJ1-2, with D perhaps TRBD1 (5 bases). V lost 4 bases to trimming and J lost 5 bases, with 18 bases between them. The CDR3 length is 15 residues. Per the germline V gene, CDR1 is SGHRS and CDR2 is YFSETQ. The CDR3, as DNA: TGCGCCAGCAGCATGTCACCGGGTTCAGGGTATGGCTACACCTTC. This sequence encodes CASSMSPGSGYGYTF.

The chain joins TRBV4-2 to TRBJ2-5, with 11 bases aligning to TRBD2. V was pared by 0 bases and J by 5 bases, with 8 bases of the junction left unmatched. Germline V gene data show CDR1 as LGHNA and CDR2 as YNFKEQ. The length of the CDR3 is 17 residues. The chain's CDR3 is CASSQDWASGGRETQYF. The DNA for the CDR3 is TGTGCCAGCAGCCAAGATTGGGCTAGCGGGGGGAGGGAGACCCAGTACTTC.

The chain has TRBV28 and TRBJ2-3, with D perhaps being TRBD1 or TRBD2 (5 bases each). Looked up from germline, CDR1 is MDHEN and CDR2 is SYDVKM. Trimming removed 2 bases from V and 5 bases from J, with 20 bases in between. The CDR3 is made up of 17 amino acids. Here the CDR3 DNA reads TGTGCCAGCAGTTTAAGGCTTCTGGGGGTGCGGAAAGATACGCAGTATTTT. Translating it yields CASSLRLLGVRKDTQYF.

This clone was seen more than once but under ten times. The rearrangement joins TRBV5-1 to TRBJ2-3; TRBD1 agrees at 8 bases. The CDR3 runs 15 residues. J lost 2 bases, V lost 7 bases, and 9 bases had no gene match. Germline CDR1 reads SGHRS; CDR2 reads YFSETQ. This CDR3 is CASRTGGRDTDTQYF. CDR3 sequence (DNA): TGCGCCAGCCGCACAGGGGGAAGGGACACAGATACGCAGTATTTT.

This clone came up a few times. The V call is TRBV28, the J call TRBJ2-7; D is unresolved. The germline CDR1 and CDR2 sequences are MDHEN and SYDVKM. Trimming left V 1 base short and J 6 bases short, with 7 bases between. This CDR3 region has 12 residues. The CDR3 loop is CASSLSGSEQYF. CDR3 coding DNA: TGTGCCAGCAGTTTATCGGGCTCCGAGCAGTACTTC.